This T cell receptor (beta chain) was found in a study of T cell responses to AZD1222 COVID-19 vaccine. The data were produced by immunoSEQ multiplex PCR, yet TCRdb's version contains in-frame clones alone and is incomplete. This sample carries 99,000 or so clones, 85% to 90% of them seen once, and the ten largest clones take about 9.3%. The CDR3 is 13 residues long. Looked up from germline, CDR1 is LNHNV and CDR2 is YYDKDF (reference sequence). Trimming pared 6 bases from V and 2 bases from J, leaving 10 bases between. The chain joins TRBV15 to TRBJ2-5, with D tentatively TRBD2 (6 bases). The sample was peripheral blood, taken on day 0 of AZD1222 vaccination. The source of this sequence is an adult in good health. The CDR3 region has the DNA TGTGCCACCAGGAGCGGGTATCAAGAGACCCAGTACTTC. It yields the protein CATRSGYQETQYF.